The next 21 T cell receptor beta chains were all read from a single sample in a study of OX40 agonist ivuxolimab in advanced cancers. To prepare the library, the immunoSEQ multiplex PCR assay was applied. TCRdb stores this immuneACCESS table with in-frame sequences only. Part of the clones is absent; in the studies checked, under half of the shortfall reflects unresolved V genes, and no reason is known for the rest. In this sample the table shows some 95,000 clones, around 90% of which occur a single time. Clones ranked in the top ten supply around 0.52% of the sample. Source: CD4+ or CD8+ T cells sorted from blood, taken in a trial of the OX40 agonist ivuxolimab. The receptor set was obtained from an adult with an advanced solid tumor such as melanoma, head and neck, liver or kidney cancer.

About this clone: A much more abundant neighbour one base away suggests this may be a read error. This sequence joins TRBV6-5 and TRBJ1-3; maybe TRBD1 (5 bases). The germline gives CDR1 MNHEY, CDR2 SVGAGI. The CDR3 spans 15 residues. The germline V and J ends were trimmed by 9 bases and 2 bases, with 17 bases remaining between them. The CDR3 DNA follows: TGTGCCAGTGGTACAAGGGGATTAGCTGGAAACACCATATATTTT. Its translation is CASGTRGLAGNTIYF.

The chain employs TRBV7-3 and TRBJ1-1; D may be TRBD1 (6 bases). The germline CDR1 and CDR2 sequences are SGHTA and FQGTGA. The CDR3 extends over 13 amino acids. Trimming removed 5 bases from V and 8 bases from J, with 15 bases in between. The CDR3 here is CASSLAWGGEAFF. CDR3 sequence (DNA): TGTGCCAGCAGCCTTGCATGGGGGGGCGAAGCTTTCTTT.

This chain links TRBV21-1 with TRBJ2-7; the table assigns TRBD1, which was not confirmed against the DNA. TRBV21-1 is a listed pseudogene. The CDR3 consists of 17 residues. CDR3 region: CASSTDRSLPYSYEQYF. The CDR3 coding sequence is TGTGCCAGCAGCACTGACAGAAGCCTACCTTACTCCTACGAGCAGTACTTC.

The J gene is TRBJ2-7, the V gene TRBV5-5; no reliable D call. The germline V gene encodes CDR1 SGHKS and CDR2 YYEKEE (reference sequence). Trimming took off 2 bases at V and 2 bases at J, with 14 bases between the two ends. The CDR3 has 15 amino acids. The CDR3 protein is CASSLDADPTYEQYF. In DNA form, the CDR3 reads TGTGCCAGCAGCTTAGACGCCGACCCAACCTACGAGCAGTACTTC.

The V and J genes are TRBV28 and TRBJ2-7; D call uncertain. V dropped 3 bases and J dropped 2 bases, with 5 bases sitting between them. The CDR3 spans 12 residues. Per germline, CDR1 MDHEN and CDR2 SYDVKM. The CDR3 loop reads CASSFLTYEQYF. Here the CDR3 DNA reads TGTGCCAGCAGTTTTTTAACCTACGAGCAGTACTTC.

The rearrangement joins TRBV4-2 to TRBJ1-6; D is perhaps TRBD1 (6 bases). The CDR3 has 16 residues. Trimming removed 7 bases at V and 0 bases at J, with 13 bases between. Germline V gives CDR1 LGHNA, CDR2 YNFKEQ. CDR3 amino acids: CASTLTGSSYNSPLHF. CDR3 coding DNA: TGTGCCAGCACCCTCACAGGGAGCTCCTATAATTCACCCCTCCACTTT.

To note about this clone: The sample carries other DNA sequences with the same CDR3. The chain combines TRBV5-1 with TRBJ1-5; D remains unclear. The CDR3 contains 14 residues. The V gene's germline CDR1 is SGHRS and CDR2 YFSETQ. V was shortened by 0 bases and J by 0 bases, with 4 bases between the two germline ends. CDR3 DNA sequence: TGCGCCAGCAGCTTGGACTTTAGCAATCAGCCCCAGCATTTT. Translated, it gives CASSLDFSNQPQHF. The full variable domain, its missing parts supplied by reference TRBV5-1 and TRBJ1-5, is KAGVTQTPRYLIKTRGQQVTLSCSPISGHRSVSWYQQTPGQGLQFLFEYFSETQRNKGNFPGRFSGRQFSNSRSEMNVSTLELGDSALYLCASSLDFSNQPQHFGDGTRLSIL.

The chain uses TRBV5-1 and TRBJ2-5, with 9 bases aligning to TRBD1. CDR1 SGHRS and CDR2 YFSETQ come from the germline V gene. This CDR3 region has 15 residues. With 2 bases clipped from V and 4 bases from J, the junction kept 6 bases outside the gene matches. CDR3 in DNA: TGCGCCAGCAGCTTAGGGACAGGGAAGGGAGAGACCCAGTACTTC. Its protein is CASSLGTGKGETQYF.

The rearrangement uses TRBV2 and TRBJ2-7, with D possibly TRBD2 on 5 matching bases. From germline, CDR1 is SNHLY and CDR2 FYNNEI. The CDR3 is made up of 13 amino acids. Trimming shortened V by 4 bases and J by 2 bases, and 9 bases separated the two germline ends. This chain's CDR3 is CASSGLAPYEQYF. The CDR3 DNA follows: TGTGCCAGCAGTGGTTTAGCGCCCTACGAGCAGTACTTC.

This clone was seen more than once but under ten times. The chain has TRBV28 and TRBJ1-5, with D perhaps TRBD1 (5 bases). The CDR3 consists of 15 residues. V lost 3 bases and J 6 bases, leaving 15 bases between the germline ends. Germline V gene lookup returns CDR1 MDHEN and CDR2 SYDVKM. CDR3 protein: CASSFPGLVSQPQHF. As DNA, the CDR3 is TGTGCCAGCAGTTTCCCGGGGCTGGTAAGTCAGCCCCAGCATTTT.

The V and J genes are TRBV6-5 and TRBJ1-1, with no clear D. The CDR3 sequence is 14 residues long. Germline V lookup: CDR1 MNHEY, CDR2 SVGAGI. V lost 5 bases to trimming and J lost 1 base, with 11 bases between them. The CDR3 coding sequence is TGTGCCAGCAGTCACGAGTGGGGGAACACTGAAGCTTTCTTT. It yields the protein CASSHEWGNTEAFF.

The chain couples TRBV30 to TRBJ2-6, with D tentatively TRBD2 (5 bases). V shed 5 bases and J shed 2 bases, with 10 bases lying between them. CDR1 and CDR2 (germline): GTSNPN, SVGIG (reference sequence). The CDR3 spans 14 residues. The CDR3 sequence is CAWSRGAGANVLTF. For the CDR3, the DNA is TGTGCCTGGTCTCGGGGTGCTGGGGCCAACGTCCTGACTTTC.

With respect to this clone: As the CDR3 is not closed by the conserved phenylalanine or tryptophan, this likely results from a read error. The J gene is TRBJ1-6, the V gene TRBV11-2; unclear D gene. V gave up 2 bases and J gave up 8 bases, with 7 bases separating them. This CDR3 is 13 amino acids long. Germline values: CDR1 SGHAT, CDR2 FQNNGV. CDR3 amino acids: CASSLIGDSPLHL. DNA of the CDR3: TGTGCCAGCAGCTTAATAGGAGATTCACCCCTCCACCTT.

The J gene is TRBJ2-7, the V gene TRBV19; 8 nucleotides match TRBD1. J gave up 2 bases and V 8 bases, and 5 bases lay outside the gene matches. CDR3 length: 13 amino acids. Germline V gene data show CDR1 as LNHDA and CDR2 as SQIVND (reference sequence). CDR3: CASLDRATYEQYF. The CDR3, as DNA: TGTGCCAGTCTGGACAGGGCGACCTACGAGCAGTACTTC.

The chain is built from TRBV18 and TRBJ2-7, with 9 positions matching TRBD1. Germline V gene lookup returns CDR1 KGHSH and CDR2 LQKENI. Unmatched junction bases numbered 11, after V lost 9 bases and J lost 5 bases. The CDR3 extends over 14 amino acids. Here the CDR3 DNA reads TGTGCCAGTTGGACCGGGACAGGGATAGACGAGCAGTACTTC. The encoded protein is CASWTGTGIDEQYF.

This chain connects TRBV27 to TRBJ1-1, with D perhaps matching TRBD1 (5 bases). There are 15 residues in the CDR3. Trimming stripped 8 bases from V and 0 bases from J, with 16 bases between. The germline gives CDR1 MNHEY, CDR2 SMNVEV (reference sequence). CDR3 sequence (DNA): TGTGCCAGCCGGGACCCCCCTGGGATGAACACTGAAGCTTTCTTT. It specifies CASRDPPGMNTEAFF.

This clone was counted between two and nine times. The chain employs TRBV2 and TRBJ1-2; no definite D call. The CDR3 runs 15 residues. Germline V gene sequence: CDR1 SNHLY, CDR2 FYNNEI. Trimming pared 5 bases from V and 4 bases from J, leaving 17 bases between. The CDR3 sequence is CASSPIPDGLYGYTF. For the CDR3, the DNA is TGTGCCAGCAGTCCAATCCCGGACGGGCTCTATGGCTACACCTTC.

CDR3 nucleotides: TGTGCCAGCAGCTTCAAGGGAGATACGCAGTATTTT. Its protein is CASSFKGDTQYF. The chain joins TRBV11-3 to TRBJ2-3; no definite D call. The V and J ends lost 3 bases and 5 bases respectively, with 6 bases between them. CDR3 length equals 12 residues. Germline CDR1 reads SGHNT; CDR2 reads YENEEA.

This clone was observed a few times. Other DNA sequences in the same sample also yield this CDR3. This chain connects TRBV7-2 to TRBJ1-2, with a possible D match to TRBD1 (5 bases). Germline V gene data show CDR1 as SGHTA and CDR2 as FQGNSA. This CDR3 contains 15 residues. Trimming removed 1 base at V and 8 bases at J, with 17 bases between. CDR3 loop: CASSLVGTPHGGYTF. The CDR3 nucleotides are TGTGCCAGCAGCTTAGTGGGGACCCCGCACGGCGGCTACACCTTC.

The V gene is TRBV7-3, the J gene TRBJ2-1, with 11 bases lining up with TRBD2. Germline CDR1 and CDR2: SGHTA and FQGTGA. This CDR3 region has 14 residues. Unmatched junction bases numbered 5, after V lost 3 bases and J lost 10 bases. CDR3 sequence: CASSFSGGAEEQFF. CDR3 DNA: TGTGCCAGCAGCTTTAGCGGGGGGGCGGAAGAGCAGTTCTTC.

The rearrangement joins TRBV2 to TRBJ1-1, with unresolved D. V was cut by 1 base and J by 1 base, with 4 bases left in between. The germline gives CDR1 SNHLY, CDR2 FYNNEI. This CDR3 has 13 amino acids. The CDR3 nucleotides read TGTGCCAGCAGTGAAGAACAGAACACTGAAGCTTTCTTT. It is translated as CASSEEQNTEAFF.